This passage covers 20 T cell receptor beta chains from one sample sequenced in a study of cytomegalovirus exposure and HLA in healthy donors. PCR was performed using 60 Vbeta and 13 Jbeta primers. The assay was immunoSEQ multiplex PCR, and TCRdb's table has in-frame clones only and misses some. The sample records approximately 130,000 clones, 75% to 85% being singletons. Sequences were obtained from PBMCs. The receptors were gathered from a woman between 45 and 65 years old in good health and CMV-seropositive.

This chain links TRBV2 with TRBJ1-2, with 7 nucleotides matching TRBD1. The CDR3 is 14 amino acids. The germline gives CDR1 SNHLY, CDR2 FYNNEI. The V segment lost 4 bases and the J segment 6 bases; nucleotides outside the gene matches: 8. CDR3 in amino acids: CASSGQGFGDGYTF. CDR3 in DNA: TGTGCCAGCAGTGGACAGGGCTTTGGCGATGGCTACACCTTC.

V is TRBV27 and J is TRBJ2-5, with TRBD2 identical over 7 bases. Looked up from germline, CDR1 is MNHEY and CDR2 is SMNVEV (reference sequence). The V and J ends lost 2 bases and 2 bases, in that order; junction bases with no gene match: 8. This CDR3 spans 16 amino acids. CDR3 nucleotides: TGTGCCAGCAGTTTACCCCGGGGAGCGGGGCAAGAGACCCAGTACTTC. Amino acid sequence: CASSLPRGAGQETQYF.

This clone turned up a few times. The chain carries TRBV7-3 and TRBJ2-1; tentative D call: TRBD2 (6 bases). Germline V lookup: CDR1 SGHTA, CDR2 FQGTGA. The CDR3 loop spans 13 amino acids. V dropped 7 bases and J dropped 8 bases, with 15 bases sitting between them. The CDR3 spells CASNRQPGDEQFF. The CDR3 DNA reads as TGTGCCAGCAATAGGCAGCCGGGGGATGAGCAGTTCTTC.

The chain couples TRBV5-8 to TRBJ2-1; maybe TRBD1 (5 bases). V gave up 4 bases and J gave up 8 bases, with 19 bases separating them. Germline CDR1 SGHTS, CDR2 YDEGEE. The CDR3 extends over 15 amino acids. The CDR3 sequence is CASSPATTARDEQFF. DNA for the CDR3: TGTGCCAGCAGCCCAGCCACGACAGCCCGCGATGAGCAGTTCTTC.

The V gene is TRBV6-5, the J gene TRBJ1-1; possibly TRBD1 for D (5 bases). Trimming took off 0 bases at V and 1 base at J, with 9 bases between the two ends. The CDR3 is 15 residues long. Germline lookup yields CDR1 MNHEY and CDR2 SVGAGI. CDR3: CASSYSFQGNTEAFF. The CDR3, as DNA: TGTGCCAGCAGTTACTCGTTCCAGGGGAACACTGAAGCTTTCTTT.

The genes are TRBV11-2 and TRBJ2-1; TRBD2 matches at 11 bases. V was pared by 0 bases and J by 10 bases, with 8 bases of the junction left unmatched. CDR1 and CDR2 from the germline V gene are SGHAT and FQNNGV. The CDR3 contains 16 residues. CDR3 bases: TGTGCCAGCAGCTTAGATCTACTAGCGGGGGAGGGGGAGCAGTTCTTC. It translates to CASSLDLLAGEGEQFF.

This chain connects TRBV5-4 to TRBJ1-2, with 9 bases aligning to TRBD1. Per the germline V gene, CDR1 is SGHNT and CDR2 is YYREEE (reference sequence). This CDR3 is 14 amino acids long. Unmatched junction bases numbered 9, after V lost 4 bases and J lost 8 bases. CDR3 sequence (DNA): TGTGCCAGCAGCCAACGGACAGGGGAAAGGGGCTACACCTTC. Protein sequence: CASSQRTGERGYTF.

The rearrangement links TRBV6-6 to TRBJ1-2, with 7 bases that match TRBD1. The CDR3 loop spans 16 amino acids. Germline lookup yields CDR1 MNHNY and CDR2 SVGAGI (reference sequence). The ends lost 0 bases at V and 8 bases at J; junction bases unmatched: 12. The DNA for the CDR3 is TGTGCCAGCAGTTACTCGGGGGGACAGCCTTCGCGAGGCTACACCTTC. It specifies CASSYSGGQPSRGYTF.

This clone is a singleton in its sample. V is TRBV6-6 and J is TRBJ1-5, with 9 bases fitting TRBD1. This CDR3 has 14 amino acids. The V gene end was trimmed by 6 bases and the J gene end by 5 bases; junction bases not matched to a gene: 5. Germline loops: CDR1 MNHNY, CDR2 SVGAGI (reference sequence). The CDR3 DNA is TGTGCCAGCAGCTTTACAGGGGGCGATCAGCCCCAGCATTTT. Translation: CASSFTGGDQPQHF.

This chain links TRBV19 with TRBJ2-4; 11 bases agree with TRBD2. This CDR3 is 15 amino acids long. V trimming: 5 bases; J trimming: 8 bases; junction bases outside the gene matches: 8. From germline, CDR1 is LNHDA and CDR2 SQIVND (reference sequence). The CDR3 here is CASSWASGGTDIQYF. The CDR3 DNA reads as TGTGCCAGTAGTTGGGCTAGCGGGGGGACGGACATTCAGTACTTC.

The chain links TRBV29-1 to TRBJ2-1; D is perhaps TRBD2 (6 bases). The CDR3 is 17 amino acids. The V gene lost 6 bases and the J gene lost 7 bases, with 28 bases spanning the gap. CDR1 SQVTM and CDR2 ANQGSEA come from the germline V gene. This CDR3 is CSVQGGGINMRPNEQFF. As DNA, the CDR3 is TGCAGCGTCCAAGGTGGCGGGATTAATATGCGCCCGAATGAGCAGTTCTTC.

This clone was found once. In DNA, the CDR3 is TGTGCCAGTAGTATTATGGGGGACAGGGCGAACGGGCCCCAGCATTTT. It is translated as CASSIMGDRANGPQHF. This chain connects TRBV19 to TRBJ1-5; 9 bases agree with TRBD1. V was clipped by 3 bases and J by 9 bases; unmatched bases: 12. The CDR3 totals 16 residues. CDR1 is LNHDA and CDR2 is SQIVND in the germline V gene (reference sequence).

The CDR3 bases are TGTGCCAGCTCACCCCCTGCCAATCGGTACGAGCAGTACTTC. It specifies CASSPPANRYEQYF. The V gene is TRBV18, the J gene TRBJ2-7; no reliable D call. The germline gives CDR1 KGHSH, CDR2 LQKENI. The CDR3 has 14 residues. The germline V and J ends were trimmed by 3 bases and 4 bases, with 13 bases remaining between them.

The chain couples TRBV4-1 to TRBJ2-1; D perhaps matches TRBD2 (5 bases). Germline loops: CDR1 MGHRA, CDR2 YSYEKL. The CDR3 is 14 amino acids. Trimming took 6 bases from V and 3 from J, leaving 12 bases between them. CDR3: CASRGEGYYNEQFF. The CDR3, as DNA: TGCGCCAGCAGGGGAGAGGGCTACTACAATGAGCAGTTCTTC.

V and J are TRBV6-1 and TRBJ2-7, with 11 positions matching TRBD2. After removal of 1 base from V and 3 bases from J, the junction contained 5 bases not matched to a gene. Germline CDR1 and CDR2: MNHNS and SASEGT. CDR3 length equals 16 residues. This chain's CDR3 is CASSEVGTSGYYEQYF. CDR3 bases: TGTGCCAGCAGTGAAGTGGGGACTAGCGGATACTACGAGCAGTACTTC.

This chain connects TRBV6-1 to TRBJ2-7, with D possibly being TRBD2 (5 bases). Germline V CDR1 and CDR2: MNHNS, SASEGT. Trimming stripped 5 bases from V and 7 bases from J, with 9 bases between. The CDR3 is 11 amino acids. The CDR3: CASSWTGEQYF. CDR3 coding DNA: TGTGCCAGCAGTTGGACGGGAGAGCAGTACTTC.

V usage is TRBV30 and J usage is TRBJ2-3, with TRBD1 matching 7 bases. Losses at the gene ends were 1 base for V and 5 bases for J; bases not matched to a gene: 3. The length of the CDR3 is 13 residues. The V gene's germline CDR1 is GTSNPN and CDR2 SVGIG (reference sequence). The CDR3 region is CAWSGGGRDTQYF. CDR3 coding DNA: TGTGCCTGGAGTGGAGGGGGCCGAGATACGCAGTATTTT.

The rearrangement joins TRBV4-1 to TRBJ2-2; TRBD1 aligns across 8 bases. V shed 4 bases, J shed 5 bases, and the junction held 6 bases outside the gene matches. This CDR3 has 15 residues. CDR1 and CDR2 (germline): MGHRA, YSYEKL. CDR3 sequence reads: CASSLRQGWTGELFF. CDR3 nucleotides: TGCGCCAGCAGCCTCCGACAGGGGTGGACCGGGGAGCTGTTTTTT.

This chain links TRBV4-3 with TRBJ1-6; possible D gene TRBD1, 5 bases. Looked up from germline, CDR1 is LGHNA and CDR2 is YSLEER. V lost 0 bases and J lost 7, with 22 bases in between. This CDR3 is built from 19 residues. The CDR3 is CASSQEGSGFKGFNSPLHF. The CDR3 nucleotides read TGCGCCAGCAGCCAAGAAGGCTCGGGCTTTAAGGGGTTCAATTCACCCCTCCACTTT.

V gene TRBV27 combines with J gene TRBJ1-1; the match to TRBD1 covers 12 bases. V shed 10 bases, J shed 3 bases, and the junction held 9 bases outside the gene matches. The CDR3 consists of 15 residues. CDR1 is MNHEY and CDR2 is SMNVEV in the germline V gene (reference sequence). Written as DNA, the CDR3 is TGTGCCACTTCCCGGGACAGGGGGCAGTACACTGAAGCTTTCTTT. Protein sequence: CATSRDRGQYTEAFF.